This TCR beta chain was captured by sequencing in a study of blood T cell repertoires in COVID-19. On the study more broadly: Acute and convalescent COVID-19 specimens originated in the United States, Italy and Spain. Nucleic acid was either cDNA or gDNA, and it came from T cells, B-cell-depleted T cells, or PBMCs.

The length of the CDR3 is 16 residues. Germline-derived CDR1 and CDR2 are SGHRS and YFSETQ. V lost 2 bases and J lost 2, with 14 bases in between. In the authors' workflow: Nucleated cell number was recorded as an estimate derived from reference gene primer amplification. Assay used: immunoSEQ multiplex PCR; TCRdb lists only in-frame clones, some missing. The V and J calls and clone size are taken from that table; D and trimming were inferred from the DNA. This sample has 95,000 to 150,000 clones, with more than 60% found just once. The sequenced sample was peripheral blood. The clonotype was recovered from a woman in her seventies with acute or convalescent COVID-19. The V gene is TRBV5-1, the J gene TRBJ1-3; tentatively, D is TRBD1 (6 bases). CDR3 amino acids: CASSFSTGRAGNTIYF. The CDR3, as DNA: TGCGCCAGCAGCTTCTCTACAGGGCGGGCTGGAAACACCATATATTTT.